This entry lists 5 T cell receptor beta chains sequenced from one sample in a study of a mutant IDH1 vaccine in newly diagnosed glioma. Assay: immunoSEQ multiplex PCR; the TCRdb copy retains only in-frame clones and omits some. The data hold over 35,000 clones, with around 83% observed a single time. Time point: week 35, safety follow-up. It was 300 ug of mutant IDH1 20-mer peptide that made up each vaccine dose, given with topical imiquimod. Their specific antigens are unknown. The sample was PBMCs, taken from a glioma patient whose treatment included an IDH1 peptide vaccine. The receptors stem from a woman aged 45 to 65 with glioma.

The chain combines TRBV10-3 with TRBJ1-1, with D possibly matching TRBD1 (6 bases). CDR1 ENHRY and CDR2 SYGVKD come from the germline V gene. This CDR3 is 14 amino acids long. The V end was cut by 2 bases, the J end by 10 bases, with 17 bases between. CDR3 nucleotides: TGTGCCATCAGTGAGGCGGGGGCTCCCGGGGGAGCTTTCTTT. It translates to CAISEAGAPGGAFF.

This chain joins TRBV5-1 and TRBJ1-2, with 7 bases matching TRBD1. CDR1 and CDR2 from the germline V gene are SGHRS and YFSETQ. The ends lost 5 bases at V and 2 bases at J; junction bases unmatched: 6. The CDR3 sequence is 14 residues long. CDR3 bases: TGCGCCAGCAGTTTTTTACAGGGGAACTATGGCTACACCTTC. It is translated as CASSFLQGNYGYTF. Drawing the rest from reference TRBV5-1 and TRBJ1-2, the complete variable domain is KAGVTQTPRYLIKTRGQQVTLSCSPISGHRSVSWYQQTPGQGLQFLFEYFSETQRNKGNFPGRFSGRQFSNSRSEMNVSTLELGDSALYLCASSFLQGNYGYTFGSGTRLTVV.

This rearrangement joins TRBV27 to TRBJ2-7; 10 bases align to TRBD2. V lost 5 bases and J lost 4; bases outside the gene matches: 5. Per the germline V gene, CDR1 is MNHEY and CDR2 is SMNVEV (reference sequence). The CDR3 totals 14 residues. In DNA form, the CDR3 reads TGTGCCAGCAGTCCGAGCGGGGGGGAGTACGAGCAGTACTTC. Translation gives CASSPSGGEYEQYF.

The CDR3 spells CASSPRGTSSYNEQFF. For the CDR3, the DNA is TGTGCCAGCAGCCCTAGGGGCACCTCCTCCTACAATGAGCAGTTCTTC. V usage is TRBV2 and J usage is TRBJ2-1, with TRBD1 as a possible D gene (5 bases). This CDR3 is built from 16 residues. Germline CDR1 SNHLY, CDR2 FYNNEI. V shed 6 bases and J shed 0 bases, with 15 bases lying between them.

V gene TRBV28 combines with J gene TRBJ1-2; D uncertain. The CDR3 sequence is 13 residues long. With 7 bases removed from V and 2 bases from J, the gap between germline ends came to 11 bases. In germline, CDR1 is MDHEN, CDR2 SYDVKM. The chain's CDR3 is CASTGGTNYGYTF. The DNA of the CDR3 is TGTGCCAGCACGGGAGGTACGAACTATGGCTACACCTTC.